Listed below are T cell receptor beta chains from one sample, sequenced in a study of cytomegalovirus exposure and HLA in healthy donors. The protocol was immunoSEQ multiplex PCR, while the TCRdb copy is restricted to in-frame clones and leaves out a portion. The repertoire holds tens of thousands of clones, with 81% as singletons. Sequencing used PBMCs. These receptors were obtained from a girl aged 2-10 years in good health and CMV-seropositive. Each CDR3 is given without its conserved first and last residue.

v_gene,CDR3aa
TRBV28,ASSPINRASEQY
TRBV27,ASRDRRVQH
TRBV28,ASSWRSQSGNQPQH
TRBV9,ASSVAGQANTGELF
TRBV9,ASSVDQDYGYT
TRBV10-1,ASSESASLNTEAF
TRBV18,ASSPPVTRPARGSYYNEQF
TRBV5-1,ASSQRGHTEAF
TRBV11-3,ASSQTGGTEAF
TRBV28,ASSTSGRALEQY
TRBV19,ASNRDSSNQPQH
TRBV27,ASSGNPTSYGYT
TRBV5-1,ASSSGYDTETQY
TRBV9,ASSLAGGNEQY
TRBV18,ASSPHKHQPQH
TRBV6-4,ASSDDSLTEAF
TRBV19,ASSIPGSTTDTQY
TRBV30,AWSGVEYNEQF
TRBV28,ASSLASGSTETQY
TRBV4-1,ASSQGTGLPGRATNEKLF
TRBV4-3,ASSQGTSGRGYNEQF
TRBV9,ASSVEGTVAPYEQY
TRBV10-1,ASSERASGPYEQY
TRBV28,ASTLSVTGKETQY
TRBV30,AWSGTRLQPQH
TRBV9,ASSRGDRDTGELF
TRBV27,ASRRERDSYEQY
TRBV5-6,ASSSETGARTEAF
TRBV7-3,ASSLGASAYNEQF
TRBV6-5,ASGDQGFWGYT
TRBV30,AWSVRGGLDAF
TRBV30,AGIRTSGYEQY
TRBV18,ASSGEGLQNQPQH
TRBV6-1,ASSEGGTGSSPLH
TRBV7-7,ASSLLPGQATDTQY
TRBV7-3,ASSNNLRVGYT